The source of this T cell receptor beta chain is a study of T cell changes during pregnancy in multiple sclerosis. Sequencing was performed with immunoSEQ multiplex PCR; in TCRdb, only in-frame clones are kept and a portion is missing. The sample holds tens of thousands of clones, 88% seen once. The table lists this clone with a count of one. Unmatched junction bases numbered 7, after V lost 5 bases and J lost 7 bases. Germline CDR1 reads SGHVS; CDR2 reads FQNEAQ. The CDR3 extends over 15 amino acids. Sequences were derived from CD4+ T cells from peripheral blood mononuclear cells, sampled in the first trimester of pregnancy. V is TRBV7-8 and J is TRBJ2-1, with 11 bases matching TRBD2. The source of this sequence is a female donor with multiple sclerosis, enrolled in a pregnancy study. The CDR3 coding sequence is TGTGCCAGCAGCCCAGAAAGACTAGCGGGAAATGAGCAGTTCTTC. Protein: CASSPERLAGNEQFF.